This TCR beta chain stems from a study of vaccination effects on CD4 cells after COVID-19. Study-level background: Everyone in the study got two shots of either the BNT162b2 or mRNA-1273 vaccine.

Trimming removed 5 bases from V and 5 bases from J; junction bases left unmatched: 23. The CDR3 runs to 19 residues. Germline CDR1 reads SQVTM; CDR2 reads ANQGSEA. Researchers isolated CD4+ T cells once about eleven days of culture had elapsed. Assay: immunoSEQ multiplex PCR; the TCRdb copy retains only in-frame clones and omits some. The repertoire has more than 35,000 clones, roughly two thirds of them found once; the top ten carry just over 4%. A remark on this clone: Its specificity is not known.

The TCR comes from a human donor who received a COVID-19 vaccine. The chain links TRBV29-1 to TRBJ1-4; 7 nucleotides agree with TRBD1. The sequencing used CD4+ T cells from PBMCs cultured without peptide, collected before COVID-19 vaccination. The CDR3 sequence is CSVLDRQGWYPSLNEKLFF. The DNA for the CDR3 is TGCAGCGTTCTGGATCGACAGGGCTGGTACCCGAGCTTAAATGAAAAACTGTTTTTT.